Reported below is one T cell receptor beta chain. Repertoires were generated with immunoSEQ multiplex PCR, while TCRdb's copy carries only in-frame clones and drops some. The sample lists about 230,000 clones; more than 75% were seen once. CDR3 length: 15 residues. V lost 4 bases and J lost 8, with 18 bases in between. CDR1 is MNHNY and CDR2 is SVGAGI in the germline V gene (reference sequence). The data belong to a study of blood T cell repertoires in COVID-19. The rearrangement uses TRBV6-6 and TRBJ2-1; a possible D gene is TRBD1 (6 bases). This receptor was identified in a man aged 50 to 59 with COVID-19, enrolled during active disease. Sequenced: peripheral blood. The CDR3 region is CASSWGDRPVYEQFF. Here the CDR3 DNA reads TGTGCCAGCAGTTGGGGAGACAGGCCCGTTTATGAGCAGTTCTTC.